This T cell receptor beta chain is from a study of T-cell memory formation after mild COVID-19. Study summary: TCR clusters were mostly confined to one donor each. Regarding the study as a whole: Researchers could not confirm that second-wave clones peaking on day 37 targeted SARS-CoV-2. CD4+ contracting clones were found mainly in CM and EM, and CD8+ ones in EMRA. Some clones that responded turned up in pre-infection memory, which suggests that cross-reactive memory joined in.

This clonotype was picked up many times. The antigen is unknown. Via MiXCR, TCRdb re-called the 5' RACE reads, giving one row per CDR3 protein. The profile shows around 35,000 distinct CDR3 sequences, 7% to 8% of them singletons. The length of the CDR3 is 14 residues. V shed 7 bases and J shed 5 bases, with 20 bases lying between them. Germline CDR1 reads DFQATT; CDR2 reads SNEGSKA (reference sequence). The genes are TRBV20-1 and TRBJ1-1, with D possibly matching TRBD1 (5 bases). Source material: PBMCs or a T cell subset sorted from them (not recorded which). The TCR originated in a man aged 18 to 29 who had mild COVID-19 (a few samples of this study predate the infection). Cell type and time point are not known. The CDR3 loop is CSGRDGGQWTEAFF. In DNA form, the CDR3 reads TGCAGTGGCAGGGACGGCGGCCAATGGACTGAAGCTTTCTTT.